This T cell receptor (beta chain) was sequenced in a study of metastatic and nonmetastatic thyroid tumors. Study-level background: For malignant and benign thyroid patients, tumor or nodule tissue and blood were the sources whose repertoires were compared.

There are many counts of this clone. The antigen is not known. Overall study results and limits: Reports indicated that malignant thyroid tumors showed significantly higher TCR beta diversity than benign nodules did, in blood and tumor.

Per the authors' pipeline: The authors used CDR3 differences across clinicopathological groups to build a distant-metastasis classifier for papillary thyroid cancer. With MiXCR, TCRdb reprocessed the PCR reads. These V and J calls originate from TCRdb's pipeline instead of the authors' own analysis. The sample holds about 43,000 clones, more than 3% seen once. The V segment lost 7 bases and the J segment 3 bases; nucleotides outside the gene matches: 3. The CDR3 sequence is 11 residues long. Germline loops: CDR1 GTSNPN, CDR2 SVGIG (reference sequence). No patient received treatment before thyroid surgery.

V and J are TRBV30 and TRBJ2-7, with 7 bases fitting TRBD1. The origin of this receptor is a female donor with papillary thyroid cancer or a benign thyroid nodule (not recorded which). Some clones in this sample may be carry-over from other donors' samples. Input material: blood. The DNA of the CDR3 is TGTGCCTCAGGGACAGACTACGAGCAGTACTTC. It specifies CASGTDYEQYF.